Described below is a single T cell receptor beta chain sequence and its context. The sample comes from a study of metastatic and nonmetastatic thyroid tumors. CDR1 is SGHAT and CDR2 is FQNNGV in the germline V gene. The CDR3 consists of 15 residues. V was trimmed by 10 bases and J by 3 bases, leaving 18 bases between them. TCRdb used MiXCR to call clones anew from the PCR reads. The table records several thousand clones, about 30% of them present only once. The entire patient cohort was treatment-naive prior to thyroid surgery. The clonotype comes from a female donor with papillary thyroid cancer or a benign thyroid nodule (not recorded which). Some clones in this sample may be carry-over from other donors' samples. The chain uses TRBV11-2 and TRBJ1-4; perhaps TRBD1 as D (5 bases). The material sequenced was tumor tissue. CDR3 in DNA: TGTGCCATCATCCTTTCCGGGGCCGCTAATGAAAAACTGTTTTTT. Residues: CAIILSGAANEKLFF.